Reported below is one T cell receptor beta chain. This entry belongs to a study of Ad26.COV2.S vaccination and SARS-CoV-2 variants. This CDR3 comprises 14 residues. Germline values: CDR1 MNHEY, CDR2 SMNVEV (reference sequence). V was shortened by 4 bases and J by 7 bases, with 14 bases between the two germline ends. Treatment described: some 20 received Ad26.COV2.S at low or high dose, single or two shots; about 5 received placebo; per-sample allocation not given. Sampling was performed 63 days after the first vaccine or placebo injection. A Boston adult aged 18-55 years was the donor. Clones were sequenced by immunoSEQ multiplex PCR, and TCRdb holds only the in-frame ones, with some missing. The sample shows about 430,000 clones, about nine tenths of them seen only once.

The sequence derives from a person between 18 and 59 years old who received the Ad26.COV2.S COVID-19 vaccine or a placebo. Source: peripheral blood, taken in a trial of Ad26.COV2.S vaccine versus placebo. J is TRBJ1-5 and V is TRBV27, with a weak D call TRBD1 (5 bases). The CDR3 loop reads CASSSLVGDQPQHF. The CDR3 bases are TGTGCCAGCAGTTCCCTCGTAGGGGACCAGCCCCAGCATTTT.